This T cell receptor beta chain appears in the sequencing data of a study of blood T cell repertoires in COVID-19. The wider study: T cells, B-cell-depleted T cells, or PBMCs provided the cDNA or gDNA that served as material.

The germline gives CDR1 KGHDR, CDR2 SFDVKD. V shed 8 bases, J shed 1 base, and the junction held 4 bases outside the gene matches. The CDR3 consists of 14 residues. Per the original methods: Amplification with reference gene primers provided the estimates of nucleated cell counts. Clones were read by immunoSEQ multiplex PCR, and TCRdb kept only the in-frame ones, dropping some. D and trimming come from the DNA, and the V and J calls and clone size come from that table. In the table there are approximately 41,000 clones, around 81% of which are singletons. The sequence was obtained from a man aged 35 to 55 with active or convalescent COVID-19. This chain links TRBV24-1 with TRBJ1-1; TRBD1 agrees at 9 bases. Sequencing used peripheral blood. CDR3 in amino acids: CATNRGPRNTEAFF. The CDR3 DNA follows: TGTGCCACCAACAGGGGGCCCCGGAACACTGAAGCTTTCTTT.